This TCR beta chain was obtained from a study of shared T cell receptors in the human thymus. Sequenced by immunoSEQ multiplex PCR; TCRdb stores in-frame clones only, minus some. This sample has hundreds of thousands of clones, with more than 75% found just once. From germline, CDR1 is SQVTM and CDR2 ANQGSEA. The CDR3 consists of 11 residues. Trimming cost V 6 bases and J 4 bases, with 9 bases left between them. In addition, the sample was reused for a study of human thymus T cells. As that study records: Having surgery to correct congenital heart defects, healthy Finnish infants acted as the donors. Thymus specimens were resections from corrective heart surgery. Repertoires sampled from thymus and blood appeared biased in V and J gene usage.

V gene TRBV29-1 combines with J gene TRBJ1-1; D unclear. Sequenced input: thymocytes. This receptor was taken from a boy younger than two with a congenital heart defect. CDR3 sequence reads: CSVIRGTEAFF. The DNA for the CDR3 is TGCAGCGTCATCCGGGGCACTGAAGCTTTCTTT.